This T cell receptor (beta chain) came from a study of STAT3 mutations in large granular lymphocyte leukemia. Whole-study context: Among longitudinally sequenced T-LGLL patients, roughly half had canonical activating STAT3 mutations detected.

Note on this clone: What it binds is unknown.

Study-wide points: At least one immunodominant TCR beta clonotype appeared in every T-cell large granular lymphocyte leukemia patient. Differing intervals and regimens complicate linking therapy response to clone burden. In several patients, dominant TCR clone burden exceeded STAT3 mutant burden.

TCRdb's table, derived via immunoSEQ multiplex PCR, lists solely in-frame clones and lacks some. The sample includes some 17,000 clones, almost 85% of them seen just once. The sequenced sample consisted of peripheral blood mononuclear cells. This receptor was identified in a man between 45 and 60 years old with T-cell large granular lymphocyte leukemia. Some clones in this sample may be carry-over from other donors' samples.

The CDR3 spells CASSEQPTQYF. CDR3 DNA: TGTGCCAGCAGTGAGCAGCCTACCCAGTACTTC. The chain combines TRBV2 with TRBJ2-5; no firm D call. Trimming removed 3 bases from V and 8 bases from J, with 7 bases in between. This CDR3 is 11 amino acids long. Germline V gives CDR1 SNHLY, CDR2 FYNNEI.